The source of this TCR beta chain is a study of T cell repertoires in cytomegalovirus infection. Across the whole study: CMV epitopes, recently identified HLA-C-restricted and well-studied HLA-B-restricted, were used. From public TCR beta signatures came an indication of both CMV infection and matching HLA type.

This clonotype was picked up a small number of times. The antigen is not known. Study observations and caveats: HLA-C-restricted CMV-specific TCR beta clonotypes were dominant in the ex vivo response.

TCRdb re-called the reads through MiXCR, storing one row per CDR3 protein. In the table there are hundreds of thousands of distinct CDR3 sequences, about two fifths of which are singletons. V was pared by 8 bases and J by 4 bases, with 21 bases between. CDR3 length: 16 amino acids. The germline CDR1 and CDR2 sequences are ENHRY and SYGVKD. The sample in question was cultured PBMCs, obtained from culture after CMV antigen stimulation. The chain combines TRBV10-3 with TRBJ2-4; tentatively, D is TRBD2 (5 bases). The clonotype was recovered from a human donor in good health (CMV status not recorded). Some clones in this sample may be carry-over from other donors' samples. In DNA form, the CDR3 reads TGTGCCATCGCGGACCGGGAACTTGGGGATAAAAACATTCAGTACTTC. As protein: CAIADRELGDKNIQYF.